The sequence of this TCR beta chain was determined in a study of neurological immune-mediated disorders. Study conclusions and caveats: HTLV-1-associated myelopathy had the most TCR clonal expansion, and multiple sclerosis had the least, less than healthy controls.

This clonotype was observed many times. What it binds is not known. CDR1 is MGHRA, CDR2 YSYEKL, per germline. Trimming shortened V by 4 bases and J by 0 bases, and 12 bases separated the two germline ends. The CDR3 totals 15 residues. With 10-nucleotide random UMIs, 5'RACE was used to make the cDNA. MiXCR, run by TCRdb on the 5' RACE reads, gives a single entry per CDR3 protein. The sample lists some 56,000 distinct CDR3 sequences, 3% to 4% occurring once. This chain joins TRBV4-1 and TRBJ1-1, with D possibly TRBD1 on 5 matching bases. The sequence was collected from a man aged 55-75 years with multiple sclerosis. Sequences were obtained from PBMCs. As DNA, the CDR3 is TGCGCCAGCAGCCCTGTTGGAGGGGTGAACACTGAAGCTTTCTTT. This translates into CASSPVGGVNTEAFF.